This TCR beta chain was profiled in a study of blood T cell repertoires in COVID-19 (dated by TCRdb to the early 2020s). Study-level background: Samples from collaborators originated in the United States, Italy and Spain and spanned both the acute and convalescent phases of COVID-19. The prospective study material was composed of cDNA or gDNA derived from T cells, B-cell-depleted T cells, or PBMCs. Samples came from the ongoing ImmuneRACE study (first 160 participants) plus 1,254 subjects from 6 global collaborators. Where HLA class I and class II types were available, the types were taken from metadata supplied by the sample provider, not from assay-based typing. The repertoires were released in a freely available public database intended as a resource for research on the immune response to SARS-CoV-2. Nearly every sample came with metadata listing a de-identified subject ID, COVID-19 status, age in years and sex. Subjects who had been exposed to COVID-19, were actively infected with it, or had recovered from it provided the deeply sampled blood TCRbeta repertoires that made up the dataset.

One collaborating source in Seattle enrolled patients while the patients were actively infected and followed the patients over time throughout the course of disease. Collaborating institutions collected whole blood in K2EDTA tubes following their own protocols. Collaborator samples were shipped for TCRbeta analysis as frozen whole blood, isolated PBMCs, or DNA extracted from either sample type. What the study reported, not specific to this receptor: The amount of clinical and demographic metadata varied by source and participant and was provided uncurated.

Turning to this clone: This clone's antigen is unknown. No base qualities exist here, and no much larger clone lies one base off it.

TCRbeta CDR3 regions were amplified from genomic DNA using the immunoSEQ Assay, a bias-controlled multiplex PCR. The published analysis was carried out like this. Nucleated cell counts per sample were estimated from amplification of reference gene primers within the assay. Sequence reads were collapsed and filtered to measure the absolute abundance of every unique TCRbeta CDR3 rearrangement. For each sample, productive Simpson clonality was calculated by taking the square root of Simpson's diversity index across productive rearrangements. Imported from immuneACCESS, the table was reduced by TCRdb to in-frame sequences with V and J called. These copies leave out some clones; in studies compared against another copy, an unresolved V gene accounts for under half, and the cause of the remainder is not known. From that table come the V and J calls and clone size; the DNA was used to work out D and trimming. The table for this sample lists around 340,000 clones; 75% to 90% of them were counted only once. Together, the top ten hold around 7.5% of the sample.

Germline trimming amounts to 4 bases on V and 6 bases on J, with 8 as the count of junction bases outside the gene matches. The CDR3 holds 14 amino acids from the cysteine to the phenylalanine. Of the read, only the CDR3 DNA is kept; its 42 bases are in frame from base 1. CDR1 and CDR2 are read off the germline V gene as ENHRY and SYGVKD. Sequenced input: peripheral blood. The V and J genes are TRBV10-3 and TRBJ1-2, with 7 bases matching TRBD1. The sequence came from a woman aged 60-75 years with COVID-19, enrolled during active disease. The CDR3 corresponds to CAISAATGEHGYTF. The sequenced DNA is TGTGCCATCAGTGCCGCCACAGGGGAACATGGCTACACCTTC.